The next 11 T cell receptor beta chains were all read from a single sample in a study of blood T cell repertoires in COVID-19. Assay: immunoSEQ multiplex PCR; the TCRdb copy retains only in-frame clones and omits some. The table includes tens of thousands of clones, around 90% detected once. The specimen was peripheral blood. The receptors were gathered from a woman in her sixties or seventies with acute or convalescent COVID-19.

The chain links TRBV10-3 to TRBJ2-1; TRBD2 aligns across 11 bases. Germline lookup yields CDR1 ENHRY and CDR2 SYGVKD. The CDR3 covers 14 residues. J was trimmed by 11 bases and V by 4 bases; bases with no gene match: 7. The CDR3 DNA is TGTGCCATCAGTGCCCAAACTAGCGGGGGCCAGCAGTTCTTC. Its translation: CAISAQTSGGQQFF.

This clone is medium-sized. The rearrangement uses TRBV10-3 and TRBJ2-2, with 8 bases fitting TRBD1. Trimming took 5 bases from V and 3 from J; bases not matched to a gene: 2. This CDR3 is 14 amino acids long. Germline V gene lookup returns CDR1 ENHRY and CDR2 SYGVKD. CDR3 residues: CAISPDRDTGELFF. CDR3 in DNA: TGTGCCATCAGTCCGGACAGGGACACCGGGGAGCTGTTTTTT.

The chain employs TRBV6-5 and TRBJ1-3; tentative D call: TRBD1 (6 bases). CDR1 MNHEY and CDR2 SVGAGI come from the germline V gene. V lost 6 bases and J 4 bases, leaving 7 bases between the germline ends. There are 12 residues in the CDR3. This chain's CDR3 is CASSGTGNTIYF. Written as DNA, the CDR3 is TGTGCCAGCAGCGGGACAGGAAACACCATATATTTT.

V and J are TRBV3-1 (or the pseudogene TRBV3-2) and TRBJ1-1; 10 nucleotides match TRBD1. CDR1 is LGHDT and CDR2 is YNNKEL in the germline V gene (reference sequence). After removal of 0 bases from V and 4 bases from J, the junction contained 2 bases not matched to a gene. This CDR3 contains 15 residues. As DNA, the CDR3 is TGTGCCAGCAGCCAAGAGGGGACAGGGGTCACTGAAGCTTTCTTT. It specifies CASSQEGTGVTEAFF.

The sample holds one count of this clone. This chain uses TRBV7-9 with TRBJ2-3, with 11 bases identical to TRBD2. From germline, CDR1 is SEHNR and CDR2 FQNEAQ (reference sequence). With V trimmed by 5 bases and J by 8 bases, 6 bases remained unmatched. The CDR3 runs 14 residues. CDR3 in amino acids: CASSEIAGGFTQYF. The DNA of the CDR3 is TGTGCCAGCAGCGAAATAGCGGGGGGGTTTACGCAGTATTTT.

V gene TRBV10-3 combines with J gene TRBJ2-1; 7 positions agree with TRBD2. The CDR3 runs 15 residues. Germline assignment: CDR1 ENHRY and CDR2 SYGVKD. Trimming at V came to 6 bases and at J to 4 bases, leaving 9 bases not matched to a gene. In DNA form, the CDR3 reads TGTGCCATCAGCTCTACTAGCGTTCAGTACAATGAGCAGTTCTTC. Amino acid sequence: CAISSTSVQYNEQFF.

The rearrangement joins TRBV9 to TRBJ1-1; D is unresolved. CDR3 length: 13 residues. With 3 bases removed from V and 3 bases from J, the gap between germline ends came to 9 bases. Germline V gene sequence: CDR1 SGDLS, CDR2 YYNGEE. The CDR3 DNA is TGTGCCAGCAGCGCCCAGATATACACTGAAGCTTTCTTT. This codes for CASSAQIYTEAFF.

This chain joins TRBV28 and TRBJ1-1; D might be TRBD1 (6 bases). Trimming pared 5 bases from V and 1 base from J, leaving 14 bases between. The CDR3 is 15 residues long. Germline V gene sequence: CDR1 MDHEN, CDR2 SYDVKM. The CDR3 reads CASSIPSTGNTEAFF. CDR3 DNA sequence: TGTGCCAGCAGTATCCCGTCGACAGGGAACACTGAAGCTTTCTTT.

The chain joins TRBV3-1 (or the pseudogene TRBV3-2) to TRBJ1-3, with TRBD1 as a possible D gene (5 bases). Between the trimmed V and J ends, which lost 3 bases and 3 bases, there was a span of 9 bases. The CDR3 is made up of 14 amino acids. The germline CDR1 and CDR2 sequences are LGHDT and YNNKEL (reference sequence). CDR3: CASSQSGVGNTIYF. CDR3 DNA sequence: TGTGCCAGCAGCCAGTCGGGGGTTGGAAACACCATATATTTT.

The CDR3 sequence: CASSHPLRGLAGELFF. The DNA of the CDR3 is TGTGCCAGCAGCCACCCCCTCCGCGGGTTAGCCGGGGAGCTGTTTTTT. The rearrangement uses TRBV5-8 and TRBJ2-2, with D possibly matching TRBD2 (5 bases). The germline V gene encodes CDR1 SGHTS and CDR2 YDEGEE. This CDR3 spans 16 amino acids. Trimming cost V 4 bases and J 6 bases, with 19 bases left between them.

The rearrangement uses TRBV5-6 and TRBJ1-2; the D gene is possibly TRBD1 (5 bases). Germline V gives CDR1 SGHDT, CDR2 YYEEEE. This CDR3 is 14 amino acids long. V was cut by 2 bases and J by 4 bases, with 12 bases left in between. CDR3 in amino acids: CASSFQGTAYGYTF. CDR3 sequence (DNA): TGTGCCAGCAGCTTCCAGGGAACAGCCTATGGCTACACCTTC.